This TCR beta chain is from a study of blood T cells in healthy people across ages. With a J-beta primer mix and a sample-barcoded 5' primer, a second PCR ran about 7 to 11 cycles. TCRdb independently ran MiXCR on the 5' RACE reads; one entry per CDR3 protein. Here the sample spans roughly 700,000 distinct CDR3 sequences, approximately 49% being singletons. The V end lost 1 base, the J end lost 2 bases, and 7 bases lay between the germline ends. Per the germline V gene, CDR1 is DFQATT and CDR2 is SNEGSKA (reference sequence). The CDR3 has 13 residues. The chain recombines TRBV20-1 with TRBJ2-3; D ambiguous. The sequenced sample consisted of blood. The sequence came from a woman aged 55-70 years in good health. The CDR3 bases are TGCAGTGCTAGAGGAGGTTTCACAGATACGCAGTATTTT. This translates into CSARGGFTDTQYF.